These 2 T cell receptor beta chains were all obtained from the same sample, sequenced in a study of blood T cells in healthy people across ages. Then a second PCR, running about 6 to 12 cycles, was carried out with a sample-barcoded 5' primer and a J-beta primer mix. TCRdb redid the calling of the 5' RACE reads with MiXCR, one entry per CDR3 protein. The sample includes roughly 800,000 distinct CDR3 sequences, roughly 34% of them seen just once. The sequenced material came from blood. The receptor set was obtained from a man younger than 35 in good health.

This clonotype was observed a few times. This CDR3 is CSASTGTGNTIYF. Written as DNA, the CDR3 is TGCAGTGCTAGCACAGGGACCGGAAACACCATATATTTT. V gene TRBV20-1 combines with J gene TRBJ1-3; maybe TRBD1 (6 bases). Trimming took off 3 bases at V and 4 bases at J, with 10 bases between the two ends. Per the germline V gene, CDR1 is DFQATT and CDR2 is SNEGSKA (reference sequence). The length of the CDR3 is 13 residues.

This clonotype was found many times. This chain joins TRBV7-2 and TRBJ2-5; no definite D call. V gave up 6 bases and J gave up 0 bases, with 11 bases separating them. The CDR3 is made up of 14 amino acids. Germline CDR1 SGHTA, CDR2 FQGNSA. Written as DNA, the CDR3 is TGTGCCAGCAGGTTGTCTCCGTACCAAGAGACCCAGTACTTC. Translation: CASRLSPYQETQYF.